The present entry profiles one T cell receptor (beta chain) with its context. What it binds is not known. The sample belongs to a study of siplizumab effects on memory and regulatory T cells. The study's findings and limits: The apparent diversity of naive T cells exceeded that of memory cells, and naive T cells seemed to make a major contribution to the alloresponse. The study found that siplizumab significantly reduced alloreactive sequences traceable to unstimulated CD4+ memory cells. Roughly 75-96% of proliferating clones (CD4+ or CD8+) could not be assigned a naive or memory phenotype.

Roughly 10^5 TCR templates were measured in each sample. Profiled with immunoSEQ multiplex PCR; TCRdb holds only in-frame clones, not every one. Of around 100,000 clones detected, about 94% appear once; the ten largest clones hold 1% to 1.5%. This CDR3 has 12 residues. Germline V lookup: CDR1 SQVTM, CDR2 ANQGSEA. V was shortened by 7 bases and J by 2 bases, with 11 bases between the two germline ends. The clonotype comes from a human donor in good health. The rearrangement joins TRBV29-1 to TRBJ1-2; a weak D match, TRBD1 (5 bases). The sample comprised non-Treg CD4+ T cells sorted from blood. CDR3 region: CSAYRRNYGYTF. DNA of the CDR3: TGCAGCGCTTACAGGCGGAACTATGGCTACACCTTC.